This passage covers 24 T cell receptor beta chains from one sample sequenced in a study of T cell responses to AZD1222 COVID-19 vaccine (dated by TCRdb to the early 2020s). Per the publication, the time point label means: baseline before first vaccination. Interpreted using the paper, the treatment or condition label stands for: meningococcal conjugate vaccine given as trial control. The library was made by the immunoSEQ multiplex PCR assay. The immuneACCESS repertoire file appears here via TCRdb, limited to in-frame rearrangements. These files lack a portion of the clones; in checked studies, under half of the deficit traces to unresolved V genes, and the cause of the others is not known. A total of roughly 89,000 clones appear in this sample, roughly 88% of them only once. Together, the top ten hold roughly 4.8% of the sample. This sample comprised peripheral blood, obtained on day 0 of MenACWY control vaccination. The source of these receptors is an adult in good health.

The CDR3 here is CASSLYSLGSGSTDTQYF. The CDR3 DNA is TGTGCCAGCAGTTTATACTCCCTGGGTAGCGGGAGCACAGATACGCAGTATTTT. The J gene is TRBJ2-3, the V gene TRBV28; TRBD2 matches 7 bases. Per the germline V gene, CDR1 is MDHEN and CDR2 is SYDVKM. V trimming: 1 base; J trimming: 0 bases; junction bases outside the gene matches: 10. The CDR3 length is 18 residues.

This rearrangement joins TRBV24-1 to TRBJ2-3; no firm D call. V was trimmed by 4 bases and J by 3 bases, leaving 4 bases between them. This CDR3 has 12 amino acids. CDR1 is KGHDR and CDR2 is SFDVKD in the germline V gene. The CDR3 sequence: CATSDSTDTQYF. The DNA for the CDR3 is TGTGCCACCAGTGACTCAACAGATACGCAGTATTTT.

This clone is a singleton in its sample. The chain carries TRBV7-3 and TRBJ2-5, with D perhaps matching TRBD1 (5 bases). V gave up 2 bases and J gave up 5 bases, with 12 bases separating them. Germline V CDR1 and CDR2: SGHTA, FQGTGA. The CDR3 is 14 amino acids. The CDR3 DNA reads as TGTGCCAGCAGCTTAGCCGGTGGGGCCGAGACCCAGTACTTC. This codes for CASSLAGGAETQYF.

The V gene is TRBV4-2, the J gene TRBJ1-5; no firm D call. Germline CDR1 is LGHNA and CDR2 is YNFKEQ. The V and J ends lost 1 base and 2 bases respectively, with 9 bases between them. This CDR3 contains 15 residues. The CDR3 bases are TGTGCCAGCAGCCAAGGAGGTGGAGGCAATCAGCCCCAGCATTTT. As protein: CASSQGGGGNQPQHF.

This clone has only a few counts. This chain uses TRBV28 with TRBJ1-2; D is uncertain. This CDR3 contains 14 residues. V was trimmed by 5 bases and J by 4 bases, leaving 14 bases between them. Germline V gene sequence: CDR1 MDHEN, CDR2 SYDVKM. The CDR3 reads CASSPLLEIYGYTF. CDR3 nucleotide sequence: TGTGCCAGCAGTCCCCTTCTAGAGATCTATGGCTACACCTTC.

The rearrangement uses TRBV5-5 and TRBJ2-5, with no clear D. The germline V gene encodes CDR1 SGHKS and CDR2 YYEKEE (reference sequence). The CDR3 covers 14 residues. Trimming stripped 1 base from V and 3 bases from J, with 10 bases between. CDR3 protein: CASSLIPVKETQYF. The CDR3 DNA is TGTGCCAGCAGCTTGATACCGGTGAAAGAGACCCAGTACTTC.

The table lists this clone with a count of one. This chain connects TRBV9 to TRBJ2-5, with 8 bases lining up with TRBD2. V was pared by 3 bases and J by 1 base, with 5 bases of the junction left unmatched. In germline, CDR1 is SGDLS, CDR2 YYNGEE. This CDR3 region has 15 residues. The CDR3 spells CASSGSREVQETQYF. DNA of the CDR3: TGTGCCAGCAGCGGCTCGCGGGAGGTCCAAGAGACCCAGTACTTC.

The J gene is TRBJ1-2, the V gene TRBV19; 7 bases are a match to TRBD1. Germline CDR1 LNHDA, CDR2 SQIVND (reference sequence). V shed 3 bases, J shed 5 bases, and the junction held 3 bases outside the gene matches. This CDR3 contains 13 residues. Here the CDR3 reads CASSMNRGYGYTF. Here the CDR3 DNA reads TGTGCCAGTAGTATGAACAGGGGATATGGCTACACCTTC.

The chain recombines TRBV6-2 or TRBV6-3 with TRBJ2-3; possibly TRBD1 for D (6 bases). Deletions cut 6 bases from V and 0 bases from J, with 10 bases between. This CDR3 has 14 amino acids. The V gene's germline CDR1 is MNHEY and CDR2 SVGEGT. CDR3 sequence reads: CASSHRASTDTQYF. CDR3 bases: TGTGCCAGCAGCCACAGGGCTAGCACAGATACGCAGTATTTT.

V gene TRBV7-2 combines with J gene TRBJ2-3, with D possibly TRBD1 on 6 matching bases. Trimming stripped 6 bases from V and 3 bases from J, with 16 bases between. This CDR3 has 15 amino acids. Germline V CDR1 and CDR2: SGHTA, FQGNSA. The CDR3, as DNA: TGTGCCAGCAGGACCGGACAGAGCGTTACAGATACGCAGTATTTT. Translating gives CASRTGQSVTDTQYF.

The CDR3: CASAGGNYGYTF. CDR3 nucleotide sequence: TGTGCCAGCGCGGGGGGGAACTATGGCTACACCTTC. The chain combines TRBV27 with TRBJ1-2, with a weak D call TRBD1 (5 bases). CDR1 is MNHEY, CDR2 SMNVEV, per germline (reference sequence). V was pared by 8 bases and J by 2 bases, with 9 bases between. The CDR3 is 12 residues long.

The chain employs TRBV18 and TRBJ2-7; weak D call: TRBD2 (7 bases). This CDR3 is 15 amino acids long. Trimming pared 2 bases from V and 3 bases from J, leaving 14 bases between. Germline V gene data show CDR1 as KGHSH and CDR2 as LQKENI. The CDR3 reads CASSPTGGRFYEQYF. The CDR3 DNA is TGTGCCAGCTCACCAACCGGGGGGCGATTCTACGAGCAGTACTTC. The entire variable domain, with the rest obtained from reference TRBV18 and TRBJ2-7, is as follows: NAGVMQNPRHLVRRRGQEARLRCSPMKGHSHVYWYRQLPEEGLKFMVYLQKENIIDESGMPKERFSAEFPKEGPSILRIQQVVRGDSAAYFCASSPTGGRFYEQYFGPGTRLTVT.

The rearrangement joins TRBV19 to TRBJ1-5; D unclear. The CDR3 covers 15 residues. V was clipped by 1 base and J by 3 bases, with 10 bases between them. From germline, CDR1 is LNHDA and CDR2 SQIVND (reference sequence). The CDR3 sequence: CASSIGTVDNQPQHF. The CDR3 DNA reads as TGTGCCAGTAGTATAGGGACGGTGGACAATCAGCCCCAGCATTTT.

The chain uses TRBV5-1 and TRBJ2-3; no reliable D call. From germline, CDR1 is SGHRS and CDR2 YFSETQ. V gave up 4 bases and J gave up 5 bases, with 14 bases separating them. The CDR3 spans 14 residues. CDR3 sequence reads: CASSIQTGGDTQYF. For the CDR3, the DNA is TGCGCCAGCAGCATCCAGACTGGTGGAGATACGCAGTATTTT. Drawing the rest from reference TRBV5-1 and TRBJ2-3, the complete variable domain is KAGVTQTPRYLIKTRGQQVTLSCSPISGHRSVSWYQQTPGQGLQFLFEYFSETQRNKGNFPGRFSGRQFSNSRSEMNVSTLELGDSALYLCASSIQTGGDTQYFGPGTRLTVL.

CDR3 residues: CASSYGDRGYNEQFF. The CDR3 region has the DNA TGTGCCAGCAGTTACGGGGACAGGGGCTACAATGAGCAGTTCTTC. The chain recombines TRBV6-5 with TRBJ2-1, with 10 bases that match TRBD1. The germline V gene encodes CDR1 MNHEY and CDR2 SVGAGI. The CDR3 has 15 amino acids. Trimming removed 2 bases from V and 3 bases from J; junction bases left unmatched: 1.

The CDR3 coding sequence is TGTGCCAGCAGCTTAAGACGAGTCACTGAAGCTTTCTTT. It is translated as CASSLRRVTEAFF. This chain joins TRBV7-8 and TRBJ1-1, with unresolved D. The CDR3 runs 13 residues. The V end lost 2 bases, the J end lost 4 bases, and 8 bases lay between the germline ends. Germline values: CDR1 SGHVS, CDR2 FQNEAQ.

The chain employs TRBV27 and TRBJ2-7; 9 bases agree with TRBD2. This CDR3 region has 17 residues. Germline-derived CDR1 and CDR2 are MNHEY and SMNVEV (reference sequence). Trimming took 8 bases from V and 3 from J; bases not matched to a gene: 17. CDR3 coding DNA: TGTGCCAGCGCATCCCTCCTCAGGGGACTAGCACACTACGAGCAGTACTTC. This translates into CASASLLRGLAHYEQYF.

The chain's CDR3 is CASSYLASGTEAFF. CDR3 nucleotide sequence: TGTGCCAGCAGTTACTTGGCGTCAGGCACTGAAGCTTTCTTT. The rearrangement joins TRBV6-2 or TRBV6-3 to TRBJ1-1; D is undetermined. The V and J ends lost 1 base and 4 bases respectively, with 10 bases between them. The CDR3 runs to 14 residues. CDR1 is MNHEY and CDR2 is SVGEGT in the germline V gene.

The J gene is TRBJ2-4, the V gene TRBV11-2, with D possibly called TRBD1 or TRBD2 (5 bases each). The CDR3 runs to 16 residues. CDR1 and CDR2 (germline): SGHAT, FQNNGV. Trimming removed 3 bases from V and 0 bases from J, with 12 bases in between. DNA of the CDR3: TGTGCCAGCAGCTTTGGGGGAATACTAGCCAAAAACATTCAGTACTTC. Translated, it gives CASSFGGILAKNIQYF.

V and J are TRBV28 and TRBJ1-1; perhaps TRBD1 as D (5 bases). V lost 1 base, J lost 4 bases, and 13 bases lay in between. Per germline, CDR1 MDHEN and CDR2 SYDVKM. The CDR3 length is 15 residues. Here the CDR3 DNA reads TGTGCCAGCAGTTTATTTGGGGCCCAGGGCACTGAAGCTTTCTTT. It specifies CASSLFGAQGTEAFF.

This chain uses TRBV19 with TRBJ2-7; 7 bases fit TRBD2. J was trimmed by 4 bases and V by 6 bases; bases with no gene match: 12. The CDR3 spans 15 residues. Germline lookup yields CDR1 LNHDA and CDR2 SQIVND (reference sequence). CDR3: CASRPYPAGAYEQYF. The CDR3 DNA sequence: TGTGCCAGTAGGCCCTACCCGGCGGGAGCGTACGAGCAGTACTTC.

This clone was recorded once. This chain's CDR3 is CASSSGTGGTPLHF. Written as DNA, the CDR3 is TGCGCCAGCAGCTCAGGGACAGGGGGCACACCCCTCCACTTT. V gene TRBV5-1 combines with J gene TRBJ1-6, with 12 bases fitting TRBD1. CDR1 and CDR2 from the germline V gene are SGHRS and YFSETQ. Trimming took 3 bases from V and 11 from J; bases not matched to a gene: 3. The CDR3 runs 14 residues.

Written as DNA, the CDR3 is TGCAGTGCACCCCGGACCGAGGAGCAGTACTTC. Translating gives CSAPRTEEQYF. This sequence joins TRBV20-1 and TRBJ2-7; D not certain. The CDR3 sequence is 11 residues long. Germline V gene lookup returns CDR1 DFQATT and CDR2 SNEGSKA (reference sequence). Trimming stripped 6 bases from V and 7 bases from J, with 13 bases between.

This chain joins TRBV6-5 and TRBJ1-5, with D possibly matching TRBD1 (5 bases). This CDR3 has 14 residues. V was clipped by 10 bases and J by 2 bases, with 15 bases between them. Germline V gene sequence: CDR1 MNHEY, CDR2 SVGAGI. The CDR3 DNA reads as TGTGCCACCCGACCTGGGGCGGGCAATCAGCCCCAGCATTTT. Protein sequence: CATRPGAGNQPQHF.